The 27 T cell receptor beta chains reported below all come from one sample, sequenced in a study of T cell repertoires in cytomegalovirus infection. TCRdb fed the reads into MiXCR, producing one record per CDR3 protein. The sample lists 450,000 to 550,000 distinct CDR3 sequences; 15% to 20% were seen once. The sequenced material came from CD8+ T cells from PBMCs. These receptors all stem from a human donor in good health (CMV status not recorded). Some clones in this sample may be carry-over from other donors' samples.

This clonotype was observed a few times. The J gene is TRBJ1-2, the V gene TRBV20-1; TRBD1 aligns across 7 bases. CDR1 is DFQATT, CDR2 SNEGSKA, per germline (reference sequence). V gave up 5 bases and J gave up 2 bases; unmatched junction bases: 8. CDR3 length: 14 residues. The CDR3 is CSAQDRSENYGYTF. CDR3 nucleotide sequence: TGCAGTGCTCAGGACAGGTCGGAGAACTATGGCTACACCTTC.

This clonotype was counted only a few times. V is TRBV9 and J is TRBJ2-1; D possibly corresponds to TRBD2 (5 bases). Per the germline V gene, CDR1 is SGDLS and CDR2 is YYNGEE. This CDR3 is built from 14 residues. V lost 4 bases and J lost 5, with 13 bases in between. The CDR3: CASSLRDTDNEQFF. The DNA for the CDR3 is TGTGCCAGCAGCCTCCGGGATACCGACAATGAGCAGTTCTTC.

This clonotype was counted many times. The CDR3 reads CASSTPQGTVRYEQYF. The CDR3 bases are TGTGCCAGCAGCACTCCACAGGGTACAGTCAGGTACGAGCAGTACTTC. The rearrangement joins TRBV7-9 to TRBJ2-7, with a weak D call TRBD1 (6 bases). Trimming stripped 5 bases from V and 4 bases from J, with 21 bases between. The CDR3 has 16 amino acids. From germline, CDR1 is SEHNR and CDR2 FQNEAQ (reference sequence). Looking up the rest from reference TRBV7-9 and TRBJ2-7 gives the full variable domain: DTGVSQNPRHKITKRGQNVTFRCDPISEHNRLYWYRQTLGQGPEFLTYFQNEAQLEKSRLLSDRFSAERPKGSFSTLEIQRTEQGDSAMYLCASSTPQGTVRYEQYFGPGTRLTVT.

As regards this clonotype: Germline is not matched at one junction end, which may reflect a read error. The gene calls are TRBV6-8 and TRBJ1-2; a possible D gene is TRBD1 (5 bases). CDR3 size: 15 residues. Germline lookup yields CDR1 MNHGY and CDR2 SAAAGT. CDR3 loop: CVSLAGGLENYGYTF. The CDR3 DNA reads TGTGTCAGCCTAGCCGGGGGACTTGAGAACTATGGCTACACCTTC.

This clonotype was detected ten times or more. V usage is TRBV7-9 and J usage is TRBJ1-5; perhaps TRBD1 as D (6 bases). This CDR3 contains 14 residues. Trimming shortened V by 2 bases and J by 2 bases, and 7 bases separated the two germline ends. Germline values: CDR1 SEHNR, CDR2 FQNEAQ (reference sequence). The CDR3 protein is CASSLQGRNQPQHF. In DNA, the CDR3 is TGTGCCAGCAGCTTACAGGGGCGCAATCAGCCCCAGCATTTT.

The chain has TRBV20-1 and TRBJ2-7; D ambiguous. Germline values: CDR1 DFQATT, CDR2 SNEGSKA (reference sequence). CDR3 length equals 14 residues. V gave up 5 bases and J gave up 4 bases, with 18 bases separating them. CDR3 loop: CSARSPLPPYEQYF. The CDR3 coding sequence is TGCAGTGCTCGATCTCCCCTCCCCCCGTACGAGCAGTACTTC.

This clonotype has a handful of counts. The V gene is TRBV28, the J gene TRBJ2-4; 8 positions agree with TRBD2. This CDR3 is built from 16 residues. Looked up from germline, CDR1 is MDHEN and CDR2 is SYDVKM. CDR3 loop: CAKPAGDSGAKNIQYF. CDR3 DNA: TGTGCGAAGCCAGCGGGAGATAGTGGGGCCAAAAACATTCAGTACTTC.

This clonotype was found a few times. Here the CDR3 reads CASSQDQGSYGYTF. CDR3 nucleotide sequence: TGTGCCAGCAGCCAAGATCAGGGGTCCTATGGCTACACCTTC. The chain recombines TRBV14 with TRBJ1-2; weak D call: TRBD1 (6 bases). The CDR3 loop spans 14 amino acids. CDR1 and CDR2 (germline): SGHDN, FVKESK. Trimming shortened V by 0 bases and J by 4 bases, and 9 bases separated the two germline ends.

This clonotype appeared many times. The genes are TRBV6-1 and TRBJ1-5; no clear D gene. Deletions cut 7 bases from V and 4 bases from J, with 11 bases between. The germline CDR1 and CDR2 sequences are MNHNS and SASEGT. This CDR3 contains 13 residues. The CDR3 loop reads CASKETGNQPQHF. CDR3 DNA sequence: TGTGCCAGCAAAGAAACGGGGAATCAGCCCCAGCATTTT.

The V and J genes are TRBV6-5 and TRBJ1-2; tentative D call: TRBD1 (5 bases). The CDR3 spans 14 residues. Deletions cut 5 bases from V and 4 bases from J, with 14 bases between. The germline gives CDR1 MNHEY, CDR2 SVGAGI. The CDR3 DNA follows: TGTGCCAGCAGTCGGGACCCGGGGGTCTATGGCTACACCTTC. It codes for CASSRDPGVYGYTF.

The genes are TRBV11-2 and TRBJ2-2; D might be TRBD2 (6 bases). Germline lookup yields CDR1 SGHAT and CDR2 FQNNGV. Trimming cost V 2 bases and J 4 bases, with 11 bases left between them. This CDR3 contains 15 residues. CDR3 protein: CASSLPRELTGELFF. DNA of the CDR3: TGTGCCAGCAGCTTACCTCGGGAGCTCACCGGGGAGCTGTTTTTT. Supplemented by reference TRBV11-2 and TRBJ2-2, the full variable domain reads EAGVAQSPRYKIIEKRQSVAFWCNPISGHATLYWYQQILGQGPKLLIQFQNNGVVDDSQLPKDRFSAERLKGVDSTLKIQPAKLEDSAVYLCASSLPRELTGELFFGEGSRLTVL.

This clonotype was counted many times. The CDR3 DNA follows: TGTGCCAGCAGTTCTACGAGACTTAATCAGCCCCAGCATTTT. It codes for CASSSTRLNQPQHF. The chain links TRBV6-2 or TRBV6-3 to TRBJ1-5; D remains ambiguous. The V and J ends lost 4 bases and 4 bases respectively, with 11 bases between them. Germline V gene data show CDR1 as MNHEY and CDR2 as SVGEGT. The CDR3 sequence is 14 residues long.

At least ten counts were recorded for this clonotype. V gene TRBV6-5 combines with J gene TRBJ1-1; 7 bases are shared with TRBD1. The J segment lost 2 bases and the V segment lost 6 bases, leaving 6 bases of the junction unmatched. Per the germline V gene, CDR1 is MNHEY and CDR2 is SVGAGI. The CDR3 is made up of 14 amino acids. Here the CDR3 DNA reads TGTGCCAGCAGATACAGGGGACCCAACACTGAAGCTTTCTTT. Amino acids: CASRYRGPNTEAFF.

This chain joins TRBV19 and TRBJ2-1; 9 bases line up with TRBD2. J was trimmed by 5 bases and V by 2 bases; bases with no gene match: 10. The CDR3 spans 17 residues. From germline, CDR1 is LNHDA and CDR2 SQIVND (reference sequence). CDR3 sequence reads: CASSISSSGIANNEQFF. CDR3 DNA: TGTGCCAGTAGTATATCATCTAGCGGGATCGCAAACAATGAGCAGTTCTTC.

This clonotype was observed many times. One end of the junction fails to match germline, which may point to a read error. V and J are TRBV7-7 and TRBJ2-7; D gene ambiguous. This CDR3 is built from 13 residues. Germline-derived CDR1 and CDR2 are SSHAT and FNYEAQ (reference sequence). CDR3 amino acids: CASSLSPAYEQYF. The CDR3 DNA reads as TGTGCTAGCAGCTTATCCCCCGCCTACGAGCAGTACTTC.

The gene calls are TRBV6-5 and TRBJ2-2; possibly TRBD2 for D (6 bases). The CDR3 contains 16 residues. CDR1 MNHEY and CDR2 SVGAGI come from the germline V gene. V was shortened by 0 bases and J by 5 bases, with 13 bases between the two germline ends. CDR3 sequence (DNA): TGTGCCAGCAGTTACTCGACTAGGGCGGAGACCGGGGAGCTGTTTTTT. Translating it yields CASSYSTRAETGELFF.

This clonotype was detected ten times or more. The CDR3 loop is CASSLGAVPSYNEQFF. The CDR3 DNA is TGTGCCAGCAGCCTAGGGGCCGTGCCTTCCTACAATGAGCAGTTCTTC. The V gene is TRBV5-8, the J gene TRBJ2-1; a weak D match, TRBD1 (5 bases). The V gene's germline CDR1 is SGHTS and CDR2 YDEGEE. Trimming pared 4 bases from V and 1 base from J, leaving 15 bases between. The CDR3 is 16 residues long.

This clonotype came up many times. The J gene is TRBJ2-5, the V gene TRBV7-9, with TRBD2 matching 9 bases. The V gene's germline CDR1 is SEHNR and CDR2 FQNEAQ (reference sequence). V shed 5 bases and J 5 bases; nucleotides not matched to a gene: 15. The CDR3 loop spans 17 amino acids. CDR3 sequence reads: CASSRWAGGPPSETQYF. As DNA, the CDR3 is TGTGCCAGCAGCCGGTGGGCGGGAGGGCCCCCCTCGGAGACCCAGTACTTC.

This clonotype turned up a few times. The chain combines TRBV27 with TRBJ1-5, with TRBD1 matching over 7 bases. This CDR3 spans 14 amino acids. The germline V gene encodes CDR1 MNHEY and CDR2 SMNVEV (reference sequence). J gave up 3 bases and V 5 bases, and 4 bases lay outside the gene matches. The CDR3 reads CASSTTGYNQPQHF. The CDR3 DNA follows: TGTGCCAGCAGTACGACAGGGTACAATCAGCCCCAGCATTTT.

At least ten counts were recorded for this clonotype. The chain is built from TRBV28 and TRBJ1-1; D might be TRBD1 (6 bases). V was trimmed by 2 bases and J by 2 bases, leaving 15 bases between them. The CDR3 covers 16 residues. In germline, CDR1 is MDHEN, CDR2 SYDVKM. As DNA, the CDR3 is TGTGCCAGCAGTTTAGTACGACAGGTAATAAACACTGAAGCTTTCTTT. Its protein is CASSLVRQVINTEAFF.

A few counts support this clonotype. The V and J genes are TRBV27 and TRBJ1-4; D is ambiguous. The V end was cut by 7 bases, the J end by 6 bases, with 15 bases between. The CDR3 has 14 residues. In germline, CDR1 is MNHEY, CDR2 SMNVEV (reference sequence). This CDR3 reads CASKFRQADEKLFF. Written as DNA, the CDR3 is TGTGCCAGCAAGTTTCGGCAGGCGGATGAAAAACTGTTTTTT.

The chain is built from TRBV19 and TRBJ2-3, with D tentatively TRBD2 (6 bases). The CDR3 is made up of 16 amino acids. V lost 5 bases, J lost 2 bases, and 17 bases lay in between. Germline V lookup: CDR1 LNHDA, CDR2 SQIVND (reference sequence). CDR3 DNA: TGTGCCAGTAGTCCCCCTCCGGACTACCTCACAGATACGCAGTATTTT. Amino acid sequence: CASSPPPDYLTDTQYF.

For this clonotype: With a much larger clone just one base away, this may be a read error. This sequence joins TRBV23-1 and TRBJ2-7; tentative D call: TRBD1 (6 bases). TRBV23-1 is noted as an ORF with a role that remains uncertain. CDR3 size: 17 residues. V lost 3 bases and J lost 3, with 21 bases in between. The CDR3 nucleotides read TGCGCCAGCAGTCAGCCAGTGCGTTGGAGACAGGACTACGAGCAGTACTTC. Its protein product is CASSQPVRWRQDYEQYF.

The rearrangement uses TRBV27 and TRBJ2-7; 10 nucleotides align to TRBD2. This CDR3 spans 14 amino acids. CDR1 is MNHEY and CDR2 is SMNVEV in the germline V gene (reference sequence). V lost 6 bases to trimming and J lost 7 bases; unmatched junction nucleotides: 9. This CDR3 reads CASSPGLAAKEQYF. The CDR3, as DNA: TGTGCCAGCAGCCCAGGACTAGCGGCGAAGGAGCAGTACTTC.

This clonotype showed up many times. The V gene is TRBV7-2, the J gene TRBJ2-4; TRBD1 might be the D (6 bases). CDR3 length: 16 residues. Trimming left V 6 bases short and J 1 base short, with 16 bases between. The germline CDR1 and CDR2 sequences are SGHTA and FQGNSA. CDR3 protein: CASSSNQGWAKNIQYF. The CDR3, as DNA: TGTGCCAGCAGTTCCAACCAGGGGTGGGCCAAAAACATTCAGTACTTC.

Ten or more counts support this clonotype. The gene calls are TRBV14 and TRBJ1-1, with D possibly being TRBD1 (5 bases). The CDR3 contains 14 residues. CDR1 and CDR2 (germline): SGHDN, FVKESK. V was trimmed by 5 bases and J by 4 bases, leaving 14 bases between them. CDR3: CASSGRGVGTEAFF. In DNA, the CDR3 is TGTGCCAGCAGCGGCCGAGGGGTGGGCACTGAAGCTTTCTTT.

This chain joins TRBV29-1 and TRBJ2-1, with 10 bases matching TRBD2. The junction had 4 bases not matched to a gene; V was cut back by 2 bases and J by 6 bases. The CDR3 is 14 residues long. CDR1 and CDR2 from the germline V gene are SQVTM and ANQGSEA. The CDR3 DNA follows: TGCAGCGTTGAACCAAGCGGGGGGGCCAATGAGCAGTTCTTC. This encodes CSVEPSGGANEQFF.